This T cell receptor beta chain was profiled in a study of blood T cells in healthy people across ages. Overall study: About one barcoded beta molecule was captured per two T cells (by template switching). Study-wide findings and caveats: Roughly linearly, TCR beta diversity per million T cells fell as age increased.

About this clonotype: Its antigen remains unknown. At one end, the junction sequence differs from germline, possibly due to a read error.

A second PCR, run for 7 to 11 cycles, used a sample-barcoded 5' primer plus a J-beta primer mix. All cDNA molecules were each tagged by a template-switch adaptor with 12 random nucleotides. One entry per CDR3 protein, called by TCRdb with MiXCR from the 5' RACE reads. The sample consists of around 1,800,000 distinct CDR3 sequences, around 40% of them appearing once. Germline V gene sequence: CDR1 MGHRA, CDR2 YSYEKL. CDR3 length: 14 amino acids. The sample taken for sequencing was blood. The TCR sequence derives from a human donor in good health. The chain has TRBV4-1 and TRBJ1-1, with D hard to call. The CDR3 nucleotides are TGCGCCAGCAGCCAGGGTGGACGGGCCCCTGAAACTTTCTTT. This sequence encodes CASSQGGRAPETFF.